This T cell receptor (beta chain) is drawn from a study of blood T cell repertoires in COVID-19. The CDR3 is 14 residues long. Looked up from germline, CDR1 is MNHNS and CDR2 is SASEGT. V was pared by 2 bases and J by 0 bases, with 7 bases between. Per the original data handling: Amplification of reference gene primers provided the estimated nucleated cell counts. The repertoire was sequenced with immunoSEQ multiplex PCR; TCRdb's copy has only in-frame clones and lacks some. V and J calls and clone size come straight from that table; D and trimming were deduced from the DNA. The sample lists roughly 90,000 clones, approximately 79% occurring once.

Sample: peripheral blood. V gene TRBV6-1 combines with J gene TRBJ1-1, with D hard to call. The clonotype originates from a woman aged 80 or over with active or convalescent COVID-19. CDR3 region: CASSETYLNTEAFF. CDR3 sequence (DNA): TGTGCCAGCAGTGAAACATATTTGAACACTGAAGCTTTCTTT.